Presented here are 7 T cell receptor beta chains from one specimen sequenced in a study of shared T cell receptors in the human thymus. Using immunoSEQ multiplex PCR, the repertoire was profiled, and TCRdb retains in-frame clones only, with some absent. The sample carries about 380,000 clones, more than 85% recorded once. What was sequenced was thymocytes. These receptors were collected from a human donor.

The chain recombines TRBV9 with TRBJ2-3, with 13 bases lining up with TRBD2. This CDR3 is 19 amino acids long. V lost 4 bases, J lost 5 bases, and 16 bases stayed unmatched. Germline values: CDR1 SGDLS, CDR2 YYNGEE. The DNA of the CDR3 is TGTGCCAGCAGCCCACTAGAAACACTAGCGGGAGGGGAAGTAGATACGCAGTATTTT. This codes for CASSPLETLAGGEVDTQYF.

The chain recombines TRBV5-1 with TRBJ2-1; TRBD2 matches 11 bases. The CDR3 consists of 22 residues. Germline V gene lookup returns CDR1 SGHRS and CDR2 YFSETQ. With V trimmed by 0 bases and J by 0 bases, 17 bases remained unmatched. The CDR3 nucleotides are TGCGCCAGCAGCTTGGCGGGGACTAGCGGAACCACCAATCCCCTCTCCTACAATGAGCAGTTCTTC. As protein: CASSLAGTSGTTNPLSYNEQFF.

CDR3 in amino acids: CSADRVGGYTF. The CDR3 DNA follows: TGCAGCGCCGACAGGGTGGGTGGCTACACCTTC. The gene calls are TRBV29-1 and TRBJ1-2; 7 nucleotides agree with TRBD1. The trim removed 7 bases at V and 7 bases at J, leaving 6 bases unmatched. The CDR3 has 11 residues. The germline V gene encodes CDR1 SQVTM and CDR2 ANQGSEA.

The chain carries TRBV11-1 and TRBJ1-1; D is possibly TRBD1 (5 bases). Germline values: CDR1 SGHAT, CDR2 FQDESV (reference sequence). The CDR3 totals 16 residues. V lost 6 bases and J 2 bases, leaving 19 bases between the germline ends. The CDR3, as DNA: TGTGCCAGCAGGCCACCTGCCGGGACCCCAAACACTGAAGCTTTCTTT. Protein sequence: CASRPPAGTPNTEAFF.

The chain couples TRBV6-1 to TRBJ2-1; D is ambiguous. CDR3 length: 14 amino acids. Per germline, CDR1 MNHNS and CDR2 SASEGT. Trimming shortened V by 4 bases and J by 3 bases, and 10 bases separated the two germline ends. CDR3 coding DNA: TGTGCCAGCAGTGCCCGCTTGCTCTACAATGAGCAGTTCTTC. It translates to CASSARLLYNEQFF.

The chain combines TRBV15 with TRBJ2-3; 10 positions match TRBD1. CDR1 LNHNV and CDR2 YYDKDF come from the germline V gene (reference sequence). The junction had 11 bases not matched to a gene; V was cut back by 2 bases and J by 3 bases. This CDR3 is 18 amino acids long. The CDR3 bases are TGTGCCACCAGCAGATGTGACAGGGGGCTGTTTCGGACAGATACGCAGTATTTT. Translation gives CATSRCDRGLFRTDTQYF.

The chain combines TRBV7-2 with TRBJ2-1, with D perhaps matching TRBD1 (6 bases). Germline V gives CDR1 SGHTA, CDR2 FQGNSA. V was cut by 6 bases and J by 5 bases, with 11 bases left in between. This CDR3 has 13 residues. The CDR3 sequence: CASSSTGDNEQFF. The CDR3 DNA sequence: TGTGCCAGCAGTTCGACAGGCGACAATGAGCAGTTCTTC.